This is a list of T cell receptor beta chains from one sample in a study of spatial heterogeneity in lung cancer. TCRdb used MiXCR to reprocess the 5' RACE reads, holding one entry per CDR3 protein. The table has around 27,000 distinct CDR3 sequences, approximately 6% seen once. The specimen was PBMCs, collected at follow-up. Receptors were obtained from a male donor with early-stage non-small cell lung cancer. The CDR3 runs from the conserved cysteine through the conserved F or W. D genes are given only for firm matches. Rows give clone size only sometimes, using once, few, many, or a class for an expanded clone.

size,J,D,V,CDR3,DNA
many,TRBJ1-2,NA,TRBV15,CATSRPGTTSNYGYTF,TGTGCCACCAGCAGACCCGGGACAACCTCTAACTATGGCTACACCTTC
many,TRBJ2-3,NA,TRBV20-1,CSADSIGTDTQYF,TGCAGTGCTGACAGCATAGGGACAGATACGCAGTATTTT
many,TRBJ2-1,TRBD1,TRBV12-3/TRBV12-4,CASSLEGQGLNEQFF,TGTGCCAGCAGTTTAGAGGGACAGGGGTTAAATGAGCAGTTCTTC
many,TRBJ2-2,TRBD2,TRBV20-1,CSARDHGGSGELFF,TGCAGTGCTAGAGATCACGGGGGGTCCGGGGAGCTGTTTTTT
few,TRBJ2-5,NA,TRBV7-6,CASSLGAGIEETQYF,TGTGCCAGCAGCTTAGGGGCGGGAATCGAAGAGACCCAGTACTTC
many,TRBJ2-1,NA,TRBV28,CASSTRGAGGFNEQFF,TGTGCCAGCAGTACCCGGGGAGCGGGTGGCTTTAATGAGCAGTTCTTC
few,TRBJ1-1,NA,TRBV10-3,CAISEQGTEAFF,TGTGCCATCAGTGAACAGGGAACTGAAGCTTTCTTT
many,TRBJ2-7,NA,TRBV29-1,CSVTPLGSYEQYF,TGCAGCGTGACCCCTTTGGGCTCCTACGAGCAGTACTTC
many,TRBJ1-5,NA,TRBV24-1,CATSSSSNQPQHF,TGTGCCACCAGTTCCTCAAGCAATCAGCCCCAGCATTTT
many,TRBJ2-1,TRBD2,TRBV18,CASSLNSGTIHEQFF,TGTGCCAGCTCACTTAATTCCGGGACTATCCATGAGCAGTTCTTC
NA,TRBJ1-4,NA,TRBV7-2,CVSTKRTGAGKLFF,TGTGTCAGCACCAAACGAACGGGGGCGGGCAAACTGTTTTTT
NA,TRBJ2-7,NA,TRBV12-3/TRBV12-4,CASRPGLQSYEQYF,TGTGCCAGCAGGCCAGGACTCCAATCCTACGAGCAGTACTTC
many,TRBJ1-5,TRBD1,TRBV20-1,CSASRDRGLSNQPQHF,TGCAGTGCTAGTCGGGACAGGGGGCTTAGCAATCAGCCCCAGCATTTT
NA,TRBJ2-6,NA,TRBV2,CASTTGVSGANVLTF,TGTGCCAGCACTACGGGAGTCTCTGGGGCCAACGTCCTGACTTTC
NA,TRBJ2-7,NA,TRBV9,CASSVEGSPSEQYF,TGTGCCAGCAGCGTAGAGGGCAGTCCCTCCGAGCAGTACTTC
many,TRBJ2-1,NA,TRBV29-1,CSVDWQSLNEQFF,TGCAGCGTTGACTGGCAGAGCCTTAATGAGCAGTTCTTC
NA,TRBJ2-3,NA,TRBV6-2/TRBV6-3,CASSYETGSTDTQYF,TGTGCCAGCAGTTACGAGACAGGATCCACAGATACGCAGTATTTT
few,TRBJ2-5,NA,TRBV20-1,CSARGQQETQYF,TGCAGTGCTAGGGGGCAGCAAGAGACCCAGTACTTC
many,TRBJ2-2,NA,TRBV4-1,CASSQRAGAPNTGELFF,TGCGCCAGCAGCCAAAGGGCGGGGGCCCCGAACACCGGGGAGCTGTTTTTT
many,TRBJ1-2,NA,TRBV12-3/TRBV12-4,CASSLVNYGYTF,TGTGCCAGCAGTTTGGTTAACTATGGCTACACCTTC
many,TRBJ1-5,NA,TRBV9,CASSVGGTAPAYQPQHF,TGTGCCAGCAGCGTAGGGGGGACGGCCCCGGCATATCAGCCCCAGCATTTT
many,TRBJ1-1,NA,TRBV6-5,CASSYSRGTSRAFF,TGTGCCAGCAGTTACTCCCGTGGGACAAGTCGGGCTTTCTTT
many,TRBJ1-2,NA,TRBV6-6,CASTPEWGSKGYTF,TGTGCCAGCACCCCCGAGTGGGGGTCTAAAGGCTACACCTTC
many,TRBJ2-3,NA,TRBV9,CASSVAPTGSTDTQYF,TGTGCCAGCAGCGTAGCTCCCACCGGGAGCACAGATACGCAGTATTTT
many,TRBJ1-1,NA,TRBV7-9,CASSPDIRGGAFF,TGTGCCAGCAGCCCGGACATCCGAGGGGGAGCTTTCTTT
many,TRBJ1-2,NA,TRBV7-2,CASSSPPRQTDYGYTF,TGTGCCAGCAGCTCTCCACCCAGACAGACTGACTATGGCTACACCTTC